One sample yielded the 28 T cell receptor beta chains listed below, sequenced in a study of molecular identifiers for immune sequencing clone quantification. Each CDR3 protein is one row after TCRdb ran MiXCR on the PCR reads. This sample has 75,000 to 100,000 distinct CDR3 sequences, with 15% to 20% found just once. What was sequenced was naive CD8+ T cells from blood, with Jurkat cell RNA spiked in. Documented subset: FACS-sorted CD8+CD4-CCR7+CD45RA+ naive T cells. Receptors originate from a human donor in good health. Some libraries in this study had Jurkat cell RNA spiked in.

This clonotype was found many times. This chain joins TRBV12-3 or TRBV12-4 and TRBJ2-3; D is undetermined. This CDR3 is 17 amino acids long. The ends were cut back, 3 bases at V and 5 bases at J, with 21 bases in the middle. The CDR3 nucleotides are TGTGCCAGCAGTTTGAGCTTCAGGACCTCTACCGGAGATACGCAGTATTTT. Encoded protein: CASSLSFRTSTGDTQYF.

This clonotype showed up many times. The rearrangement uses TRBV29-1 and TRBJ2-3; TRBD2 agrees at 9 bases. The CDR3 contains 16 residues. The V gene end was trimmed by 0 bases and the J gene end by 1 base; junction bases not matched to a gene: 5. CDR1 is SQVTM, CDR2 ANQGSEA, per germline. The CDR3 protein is CSVEDISGGRTDTQYF. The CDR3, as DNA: TGCAGCGTTGAAGATATAAGCGGGGGGCGCACAGATACGCAGTATTTT.

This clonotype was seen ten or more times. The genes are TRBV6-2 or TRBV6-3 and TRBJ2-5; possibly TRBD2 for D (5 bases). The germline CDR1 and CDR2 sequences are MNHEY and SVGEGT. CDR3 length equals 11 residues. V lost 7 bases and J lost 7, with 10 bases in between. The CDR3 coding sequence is TGTGCCAGCATCGAGGGCCGGACCCAGTACTTC. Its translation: CASIEGRTQYF.

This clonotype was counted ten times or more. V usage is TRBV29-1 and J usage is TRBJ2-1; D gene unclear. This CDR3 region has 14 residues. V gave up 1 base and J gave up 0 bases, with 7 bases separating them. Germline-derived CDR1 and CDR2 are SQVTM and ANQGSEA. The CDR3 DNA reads TGCAGCGTTGAAGGTTACAGCTCCTACAATGAGCAGTTCTTC. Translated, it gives CSVEGYSSYNEQFF.

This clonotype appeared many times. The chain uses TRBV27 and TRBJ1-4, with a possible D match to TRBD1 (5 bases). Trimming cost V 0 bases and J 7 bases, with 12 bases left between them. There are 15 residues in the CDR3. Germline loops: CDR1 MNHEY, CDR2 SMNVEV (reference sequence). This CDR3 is CASSLSVAGGEKLFF. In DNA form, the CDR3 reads TGTGCCAGCAGTTTATCGGTTGCGGGGGGTGAAAAACTGTTTTTT.

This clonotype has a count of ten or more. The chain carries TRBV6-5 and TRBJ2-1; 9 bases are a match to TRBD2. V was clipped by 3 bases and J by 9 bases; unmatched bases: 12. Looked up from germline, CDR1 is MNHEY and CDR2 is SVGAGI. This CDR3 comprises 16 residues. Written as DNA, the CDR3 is TGTGCCAGCAGTTATTCAATAGCGGGAGCCCCCTTTGAGCAGTTCTTC. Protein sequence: CASSYSIAGAPFEQFF.

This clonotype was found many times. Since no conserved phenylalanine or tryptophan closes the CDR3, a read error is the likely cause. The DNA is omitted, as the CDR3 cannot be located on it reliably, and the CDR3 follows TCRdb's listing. Here the CDR3 reads CASSLRVRWPLVSSFR. The chain couples TRBV27 to TRBJ1-4. The CDR3 length equals 16 residues, ends included. The germline V gene has CDR1 MNHEY and CDR2 SMNVEV (reference sequence).

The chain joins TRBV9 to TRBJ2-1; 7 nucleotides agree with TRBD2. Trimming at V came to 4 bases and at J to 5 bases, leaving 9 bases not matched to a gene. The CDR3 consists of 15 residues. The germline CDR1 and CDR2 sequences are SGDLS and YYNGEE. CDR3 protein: CASSIAGGGNNEQFF. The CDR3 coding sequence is TGTGCCAGCAGCATAGCTGGGGGAGGGAACAATGAGCAGTTCTTC.

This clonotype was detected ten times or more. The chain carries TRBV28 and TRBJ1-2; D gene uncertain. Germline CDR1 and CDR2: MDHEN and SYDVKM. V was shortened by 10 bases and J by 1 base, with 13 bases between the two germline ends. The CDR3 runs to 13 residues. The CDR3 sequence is CATRPQSNYGYTF. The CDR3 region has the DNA TGTGCCACCCGTCCCCAGAGTAACTATGGCTACACCTTC.

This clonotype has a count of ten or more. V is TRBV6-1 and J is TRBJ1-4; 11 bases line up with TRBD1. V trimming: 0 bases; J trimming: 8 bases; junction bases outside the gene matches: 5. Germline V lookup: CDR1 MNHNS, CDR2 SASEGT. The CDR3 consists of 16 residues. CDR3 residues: CASSEADRGLLEKLFF. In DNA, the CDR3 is TGTGCCAGCAGTGAAGCGGACAGGGGGCTGCTGGAAAAACTGTTTTTT.

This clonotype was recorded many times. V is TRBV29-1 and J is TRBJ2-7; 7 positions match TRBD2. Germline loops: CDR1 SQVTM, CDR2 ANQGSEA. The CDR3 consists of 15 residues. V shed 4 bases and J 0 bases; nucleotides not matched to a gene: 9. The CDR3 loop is CSVVSAGKSSYEQYF. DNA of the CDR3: TGCAGCGTTGTTTCAGCGGGAAAGAGCTCCTACGAGCAGTACTTC.

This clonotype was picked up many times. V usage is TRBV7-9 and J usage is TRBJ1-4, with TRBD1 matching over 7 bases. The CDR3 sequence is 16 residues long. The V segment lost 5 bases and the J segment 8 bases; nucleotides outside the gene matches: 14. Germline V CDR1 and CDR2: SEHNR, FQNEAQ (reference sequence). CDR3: CASSHMSTGTEEKLFF. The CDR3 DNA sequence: TGTGCCAGCAGCCATATGTCTACCGGGACAGAAGAAAAACTGTTTTTT.

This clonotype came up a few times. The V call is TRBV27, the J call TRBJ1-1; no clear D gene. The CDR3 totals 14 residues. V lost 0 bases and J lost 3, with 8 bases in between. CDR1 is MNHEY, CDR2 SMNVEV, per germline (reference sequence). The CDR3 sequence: CASSLSAGYTEAFF. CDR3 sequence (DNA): TGTGCCAGCAGTTTATCGGCGGGTTACACTGAAGCTTTCTTT.

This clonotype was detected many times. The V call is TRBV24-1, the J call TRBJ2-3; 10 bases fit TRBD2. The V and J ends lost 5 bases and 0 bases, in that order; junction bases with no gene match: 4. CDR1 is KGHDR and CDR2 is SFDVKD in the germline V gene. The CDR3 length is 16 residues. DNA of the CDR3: TGTGCCACCAGTGGTGGACTAGCGGCTAGCACAGATACGCAGTATTTT. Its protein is CATSGGLAASTDTQYF.

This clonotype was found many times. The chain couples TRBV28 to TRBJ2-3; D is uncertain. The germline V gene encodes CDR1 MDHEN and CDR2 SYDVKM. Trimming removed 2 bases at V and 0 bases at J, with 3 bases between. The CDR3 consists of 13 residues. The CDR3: CASSLQSTDTQYF. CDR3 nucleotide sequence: TGTGCCAGCAGTTTACAGAGCACAGATACGCAGTATTTT.

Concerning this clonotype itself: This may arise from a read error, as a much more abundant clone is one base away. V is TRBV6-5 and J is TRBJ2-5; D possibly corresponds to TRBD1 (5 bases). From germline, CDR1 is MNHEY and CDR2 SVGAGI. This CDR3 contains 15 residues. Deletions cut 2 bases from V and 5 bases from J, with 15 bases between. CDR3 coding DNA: TGTGCCAGCAGTTACGATTTGCGGTCAGGGGAGACCCAGTACTTC. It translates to CASSYDLRSGETQYF.

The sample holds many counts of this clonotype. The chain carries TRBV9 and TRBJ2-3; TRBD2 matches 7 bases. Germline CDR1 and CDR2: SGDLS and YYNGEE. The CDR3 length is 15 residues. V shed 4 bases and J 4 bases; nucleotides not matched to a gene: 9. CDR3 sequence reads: CASSPEGRVPDTQYF. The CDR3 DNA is TGTGCCAGCAGCCCAGAAGGGAGGGTTCCAGATACGCAGTATTTT.

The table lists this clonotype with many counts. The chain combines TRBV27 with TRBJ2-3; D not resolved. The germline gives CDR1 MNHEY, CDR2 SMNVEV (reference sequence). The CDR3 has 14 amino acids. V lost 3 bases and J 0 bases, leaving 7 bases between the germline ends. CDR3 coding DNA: TGTGCCAGCAGTTTTTCCGCTAGCACAGATACGCAGTATTTT. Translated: CASSFSASTDTQYF.

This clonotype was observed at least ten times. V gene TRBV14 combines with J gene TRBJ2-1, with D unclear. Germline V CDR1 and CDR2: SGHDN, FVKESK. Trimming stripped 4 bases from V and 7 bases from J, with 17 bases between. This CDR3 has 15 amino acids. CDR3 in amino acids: CASSLPRPKRNEQFF. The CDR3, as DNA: TGTGCCAGCAGCCTGCCCAGGCCCAAAAGGAATGAGCAGTTCTTC.

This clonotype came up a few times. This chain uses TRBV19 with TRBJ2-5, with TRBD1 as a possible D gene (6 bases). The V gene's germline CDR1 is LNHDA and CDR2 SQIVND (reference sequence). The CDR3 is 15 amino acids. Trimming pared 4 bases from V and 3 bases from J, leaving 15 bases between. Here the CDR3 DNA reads TGTGCCAGTAGTACCCAGACTGAGGGGGAAGAGACCCAGTACTTC. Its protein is CASSTQTEGEETQYF.

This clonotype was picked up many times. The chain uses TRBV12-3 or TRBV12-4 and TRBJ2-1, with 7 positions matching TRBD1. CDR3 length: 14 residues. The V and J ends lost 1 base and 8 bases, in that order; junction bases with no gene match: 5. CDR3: CASSLVVDRDEQFF. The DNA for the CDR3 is TGTGCCAGCAGTTTAGTGGTTGACAGGGATGAGCAGTTCTTC.

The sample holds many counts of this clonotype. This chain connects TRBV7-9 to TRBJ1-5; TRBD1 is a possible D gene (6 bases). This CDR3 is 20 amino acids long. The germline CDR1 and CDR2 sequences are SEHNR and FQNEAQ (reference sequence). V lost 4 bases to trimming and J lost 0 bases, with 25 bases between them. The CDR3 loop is CASSSLAPGDTLYSNQPQHF. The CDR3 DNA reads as TGTGCCAGCAGCTCATTGGCTCCCGGGGACACCCTCTATAGCAATCAGCCCCAGCATTTT.

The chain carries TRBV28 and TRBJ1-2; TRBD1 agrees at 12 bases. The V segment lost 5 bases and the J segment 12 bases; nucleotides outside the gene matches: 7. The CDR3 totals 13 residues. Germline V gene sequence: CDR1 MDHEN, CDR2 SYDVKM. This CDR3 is CASSLGQGARDTF. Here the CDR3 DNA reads TGTGCCAGCAGTCTGGGACAGGGGGCGCGGGACACCTTC.

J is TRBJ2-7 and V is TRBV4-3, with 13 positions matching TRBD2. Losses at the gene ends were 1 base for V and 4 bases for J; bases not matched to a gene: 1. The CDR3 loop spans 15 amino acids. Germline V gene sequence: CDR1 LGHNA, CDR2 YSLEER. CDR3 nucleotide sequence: TGCGCCAGCAGCCAAGTACTAGCGGGGGGGTACGAGCAGTACTTC. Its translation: CASSQVLAGGYEQYF.

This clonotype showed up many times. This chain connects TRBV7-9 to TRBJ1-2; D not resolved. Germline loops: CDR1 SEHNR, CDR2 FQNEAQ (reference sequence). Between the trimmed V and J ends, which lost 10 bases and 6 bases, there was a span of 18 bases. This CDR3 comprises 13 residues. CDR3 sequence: CATHASGYDGYTF. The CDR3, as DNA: TGTGCCACCCACGCCAGCGGATACGATGGCTACACCTTC.

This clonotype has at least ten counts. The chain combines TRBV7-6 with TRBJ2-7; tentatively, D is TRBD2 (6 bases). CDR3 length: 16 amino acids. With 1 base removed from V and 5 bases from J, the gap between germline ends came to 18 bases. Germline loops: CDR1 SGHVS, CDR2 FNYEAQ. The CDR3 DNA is TGTGCCAGCAGCTTAGGGACTGGCCTCGGAGGGGACGAGCAGTACTTC. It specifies CASSLGTGLGGDEQYF.

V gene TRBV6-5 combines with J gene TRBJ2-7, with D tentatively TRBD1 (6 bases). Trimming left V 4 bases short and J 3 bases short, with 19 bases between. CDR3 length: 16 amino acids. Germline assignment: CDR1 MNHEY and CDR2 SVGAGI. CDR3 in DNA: TGTGCCAGCAGTTCGCTACAAGGGGGACGGTTCTACGAGCAGTACTTC. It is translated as CASSSLQGGRFYEQYF.

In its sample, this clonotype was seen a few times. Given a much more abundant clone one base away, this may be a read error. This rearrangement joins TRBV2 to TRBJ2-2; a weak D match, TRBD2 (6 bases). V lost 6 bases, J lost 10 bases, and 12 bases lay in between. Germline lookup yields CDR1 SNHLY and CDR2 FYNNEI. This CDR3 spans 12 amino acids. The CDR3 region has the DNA TGTGCCAGCAGCGGACGACTAGTGGAGCTGTTTTTT. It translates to CASSGRLVELFF. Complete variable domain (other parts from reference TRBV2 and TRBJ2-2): EPEVTQTPSHQVTQMGQEVILRCVPISNHLYFYWYRQILGQKVEFLVSFYNNEISEKSEIFDDQFSVERPDGSNFTLKIRSTKLEDSAMYFCASSGRLVELFFGEGSRLTVL.